The 24 T cell receptor beta chains below all came from one sample that was sequenced in a study of beta chain features in type 1 diabetes. Expressed TCRB transcripts got sequenced, as all isolated RNA was reverse transcribed. Profiling relied on immunoSEQ multiplex PCR, and the TCRdb table lists in-frame clones only, not all of them. This table has 100,000 to 150,000 clones, 9% appearing once. Notes on the study in general: TCRB CDR3s were moderately but significantly shorter in Type 1 diabetes patients in all four CD4+ subsets.

Their antigens are not known. The sequenced sample consisted of central memory CD4+ T cells from blood. The receptor set was obtained from a man aged 25-40 years with type 1 diabetes.

The V and J genes are TRBV5-4 and TRBJ2-4, with D possibly TRBD1 on 6 matching bases. V gave up 2 bases and J gave up 6 bases, with 18 bases separating them. Germline-derived CDR1 and CDR2 are SGHNT and YYREEE (reference sequence). This CDR3 has 16 amino acids. The CDR3 protein is CASSFGIGGEGNIQYF. The CDR3 DNA reads TGTGCCAGCAGCTTTGGCATAGGGGGTGAGGGAAACATTCAGTACTTC. Full variable domain (remainder filled in from reference TRBV5-4 and TRBJ2-4): ETGVTQSPTHLIKTRGQQVTLRCSSQSGHNTVSWYQQALGQGPQFIFQYYREEENGRGNFPPRFSGLQFPNYSSELNVNALELDDSALYLCASSFGIGGEGNIQYFGAGTRLSVL.

The rearrangement uses TRBV18 and TRBJ1-6; D ambiguous. The germline V gene encodes CDR1 KGHSH and CDR2 LQKENI. CDR3 length: 14 residues. Trimming shortened V by 1 base and J by 13 bases, and 14 bases separated the two germline ends. CDR3 sequence: CASSPRSSEVPLHF. As DNA, the CDR3 is TGTGCCAGCTCACCACGCTCTTCCGAGGTGCCCCTCCACTTT.

This clone showed up many times. The rearrangement joins TRBV29-1 to TRBJ1-1; 7 nucleotides agree with TRBD1. Germline V gives CDR1 SQVTM, CDR2 ANQGSEA. The V segment lost 2 bases and the J segment 3 bases; nucleotides outside the gene matches: 6. The CDR3 runs 14 residues. DNA of the CDR3: TGCAGCGTTGAAAGGACAGGTGGGGACACTGAAGCTTTCTTT. Protein: CSVERTGGDTEAFF.

The chain employs TRBV28 and TRBJ2-3, with D perhaps TRBD2 (7 bases). The germline gives CDR1 MDHEN, CDR2 SYDVKM. The germline V and J ends were trimmed by 4 bases and 4 bases, with 18 bases remaining between them. The CDR3 has 16 amino acids. The DNA of the CDR3 is TGTGCCAGCAGTTCAGCTACGGGGGGCGGGGCAGATACGCAGTATTTT. Its protein product is CASSSATGGGADTQYF.

Details on this clone: At the DNA level, this CDR3 is encoded by other sequences in the same sample as well. The chain recombines TRBV7-2 with TRBJ2-5, with TRBD2 matching over 14 bases. The length of the CDR3 is 16 residues. The germline gives CDR1 SGHTA, CDR2 FQGNSA. The trim removed 3 bases at V and 2 bases at J, leaving 2 bases unmatched. CDR3 in amino acids: CASSFGTSGGQETQYF. The CDR3 DNA follows: TGTGCCAGCAGCTTCGGGACTAGCGGGGGACAAGAGACCCAGTACTTC.

The V and J genes are TRBV5-1 and TRBJ2-3; D is perhaps TRBD2 (6 bases). Between the trimmed V and J ends, which lost 0 bases and 5 bases, there was a span of 10 bases. Germline values: CDR1 SGHRS, CDR2 YFSETQ. CDR3 length: 14 amino acids. The CDR3 DNA is TGCGCCAGCAGCTTGGGCGGGGTTCAAGATACGCAGTATTTT. Protein product: CASSLGGVQDTQYF.

This sequence joins TRBV5-4 and TRBJ2-3, with D possibly TRBD2 on 5 matching bases. CDR1 and CDR2 (germline): SGHNT, YYREEE (reference sequence). This CDR3 is 18 amino acids long. V lost 4 bases to trimming and J lost 0 bases, with 21 bases between them. CDR3 DNA: TGTGCCAGCAGCCAAGAGCCCAGCGGAGGAACTAGCACAGATACGCAGTATTTT. Translation: CASSQEPSGGTSTDTQYF.

This clone was recorded a few times. J is TRBJ1-1 and V is TRBV19; TRBD1 is a possible D gene (5 bases). Germline CDR1 is LNHDA and CDR2 is SQIVND (reference sequence). Between the trimmed V and J ends, which lost 7 bases and 1 base, there was a span of 19 bases. CDR3 size: 16 residues. CDR3 region: CASTLEQAGRNTEAFF. CDR3 bases: TGTGCCAGTACCCTCGAACAGGCGGGGAGGAACACTGAAGCTTTCTTT.

The V and J genes are TRBV29-1 and TRBJ1-1; perhaps TRBD1 as D (6 bases). V dropped 0 bases and J dropped 1 base, with 9 bases sitting between them. Per the germline V gene, CDR1 is SQVTM and CDR2 is ANQGSEA. CDR3 length: 14 residues. DNA for the CDR3: TGCAGCGTTGAAGATATAGGGGGGAACACTGAAGCTTTCTTT. Translated, it gives CSVEDIGGNTEAFF. Full variable domain (outside the CDR3, taken from reference TRBV29-1 and TRBJ1-1): SAVISQKPSRDICQRGTSLTIQCQVDSQVTMMFWYRQQPGQSLTLIATANQGSEATYESGFVIDKFPISRPNLTFSTLTVSNMSPEDSSIYLCSVEDIGGNTEAFFGQGTRLTVV.

This clone was found a few times. This chain links TRBV6-6 with TRBJ2-1, with unresolved D. The germline CDR1 and CDR2 sequences are MNHNY and SVGAGI (reference sequence). CDR3 length: 12 residues. Trimming left V 4 bases short and J 5 bases short, with 6 bases between. CDR3 sequence reads: CASSSNNNEQFF. CDR3 bases: TGTGCCAGCAGTTCAAACAACAATGAGCAGTTCTTC.

The V gene is TRBV4-1, the J gene TRBJ1-2, with 7 nucleotides matching TRBD1. CDR3 length equals 14 residues. J was trimmed by 6 bases and V by 4 bases; bases with no gene match: 8. Per the germline V gene, CDR1 is MGHRA and CDR2 is YSYEKL. The CDR3 DNA is TGCGCCAGCAGCCGGACAGGTTGGAAGAATGGCTACACCTTC. It yields the protein CASSRTGWKNGYTF.

This clone was observed a handful of times. The rearrangement joins TRBV5-4 to TRBJ2-7; no definite D call. Trimming took off 1 base at V and 4 bases at J, with 6 bases between the two ends. The CDR3 covers 12 residues. Germline CDR1 and CDR2: SGHNT and YYREEE (reference sequence). CDR3 loop: CASSLFPYEQYF. CDR3 DNA: TGTGCCAGCAGCTTGTTTCCTTACGAGCAGTACTTC. Variable domain in full (rest from reference TRBV5-4 and TRBJ2-7): ETGVTQSPTHLIKTRGQQVTLRCSSQSGHNTVSWYQQALGQGPQFIFQYYREEENGRGNFPPRFSGLQFPNYSSELNVNALELDDSALYLCASSLFPYEQYFGPGTRLTVT.

This clone was counted only a few times. The rearrangement joins TRBV6-5 to TRBJ2-5; TRBD1 is a possible D gene (6 bases). The CDR3 sequence is 13 residues long. The germline gives CDR1 MNHEY, CDR2 SVGAGI. Trimming pared 5 bases from V and 5 bases from J, leaving 12 bases between. The CDR3 DNA sequence: TGTGCCAGCAGTATGGGGGCCAGGGAGACCCAGTACTTC. It yields the protein CASSMGARETQYF.

The V gene is TRBV6-4, the J gene TRBJ2-1; 9 positions match TRBD2. CDR3 length: 14 residues. Germline CDR1 and CDR2: MRHNA and SNTAGT. V gave up 5 bases and J gave up 9 bases; unmatched junction bases: 8. This CDR3 is CASSSGGPVSEQFF. As DNA, the CDR3 is TGTGCCAGCAGTAGCGGGGGGCCCGTTAGTGAGCAGTTCTTC.

The genes are TRBV6-1 and TRBJ1-1, with D unclear. From germline, CDR1 is MNHNS and CDR2 SASEGT. This CDR3 is built from 15 residues. Trimming removed 6 bases at V and 0 bases at J, with 14 bases between. CDR3 region: CASRLDGTLNTEAFF. The CDR3 region has the DNA TGTGCCAGCAGGCTAGACGGAACCCTGAACACTGAAGCTTTCTTT.

The chain recombines TRBV5-1 with TRBJ1-6; TRBD1 matches at 10 bases. V shed 7 bases, J shed 7 bases, and the junction held 2 bases outside the gene matches. The CDR3 contains 13 residues. Germline loops: CDR1 SGHRS, CDR2 YFSETQ. Here the CDR3 DNA reads TGCGCCAGCGGGACAGGGGACAATTCACCCCTCCACTTT. It yields the protein CASGTGDNSPLHF.

V gene TRBV7-3 combines with J gene TRBJ2-3; 8 bases fit TRBD2. With V trimmed by 5 bases and J by 0 bases, 10 bases remained unmatched. Germline-derived CDR1 and CDR2 are SGHTA and FQGTGA. The CDR3 is made up of 17 amino acids. This CDR3 reads CASSHSSGRPSTDTQYF. Here the CDR3 DNA reads TGTGCCAGCAGCCATTCTAGCGGGCGACCTAGCACAGATACGCAGTATTTT. Supplemented by reference TRBV7-3 and TRBJ2-3, the full variable domain reads GAGVSQTPSNKVTEKGKYVELRCDPISGHTALYWYRQSLGQGPEFLIYFQGTGAADDSGLPNDRFFAVRPEGSVSTLKIQRTERGDSAVYLCASSHSSGRPSTDTQYFGPGTRLTVL.

In this sample, this clone turned up a few times. The genes are TRBV5-1 and TRBJ2-5; D may be TRBD2 (5 bases). CDR3 length: 12 amino acids. Germline values: CDR1 SGHRS, CDR2 YFSETQ. Trimming cost V 10 bases and J 5 bases, with 15 bases left between them. The CDR3, as DNA: TGCGCCCCAGTCGGGGAGCGGGAGACCCAGTACTTC. Its protein product is CAPVGERETQYF.

The V gene is TRBV18, the J gene TRBJ2-2; 12 bases are a match to TRBD2. Unmatched junction bases numbered 9, after V lost 6 bases and J lost 10 bases. Germline values: CDR1 KGHSH, CDR2 LQKENI. There are 15 residues in the CDR3. This CDR3 reads CASSPGGLAGQELFF. Written as DNA, the CDR3 is TGTGCCAGCTCCCCAGGAGGACTAGCGGGGCAGGAGCTGTTTTTT.

The rearrangement links TRBV9 to TRBJ2-3; 11 positions agree with TRBD1. V lost 2 bases and J lost 5; bases outside the gene matches: 4. The length of the CDR3 is 15 residues. Germline V gives CDR1 SGDLS, CDR2 YYNGEE. The CDR3 region is CASSVGQGVGDTQYF. Here the CDR3 DNA reads TGTGCCAGCAGCGTGGGACAGGGGGTTGGAGATACGCAGTATTTT.

V gene TRBV5-1 combines with J gene TRBJ2-6; D ambiguous. Per the germline V gene, CDR1 is SGHRS and CDR2 is YFSETQ. Trimming left V 5 bases short and J 0 bases short, with 21 bases between. This CDR3 is built from 19 residues. CDR3 in amino acids: CASSLGRLGLSSGANVLTF. The CDR3 bases are TGCGCCAGCAGTCTAGGCCGGCTCGGTTTGAGCTCTGGGGCCAACGTCCTGACTTTC.

This clone was observed a few times. The rearrangement uses TRBV4-1 and TRBJ1-2, with D uncertain. CDR1 and CDR2 (germline): MGHRA, YSYEKL. The germline V and J ends were trimmed by 3 bases and 8 bases, with 16 bases remaining between them. The CDR3 contains 14 residues. The CDR3 DNA reads TGCGCCAGCAGCCATCCCCCGGGTTTAGGAGGCTACACCTTC. Residues: CASSHPPGLGGYTF.

The chain has TRBV7-3 and TRBJ1-6, with 7 bases fitting TRBD1. V shed 4 bases, J shed 7 bases, and the junction held 10 bases outside the gene matches. The germline V gene has CDR1 SGHTA and CDR2 FQGTGA. The CDR3 loop spans 16 amino acids. DNA for the CDR3: TGTGCCAGCAGCTCGGGCAGCCGAGGGGGCAATTCACCCCTCCACTTT. It codes for CASSSGSRGGNSPLHF.

This clone was seen a few times. This chain links TRBV7-2 with TRBJ2-5; 8 bases fit TRBD2. Germline V lookup: CDR1 SGHTA, CDR2 FQGNSA. The CDR3 runs 15 residues. The V and J ends lost 7 bases and 5 bases, in that order; junction bases with no gene match: 12. This CDR3 reads CASILSLGGAETQYF. The CDR3 region has the DNA TGTGCCAGCATCCTCTCCCTCGGGGGGGCGGAGACCCAGTACTTC.